These T cell receptor beta chains were read from a single sample in a study of long-term antiretroviral therapy in people with HIV. The assay was immunoSEQ multiplex PCR, and TCRdb's table has in-frame clones only and misses some. In the table there are around 28,000 clones, roughly 83% of which are singletons. The specimen comprised unsorted PBMCs, sampled 2.7 to 2.9 years after starting antiretroviral therapy. These receptors came from a man aged 25 to 45 with HIV. Both conserved end residues are part of each CDR3. D genes are given only for firm matches. Size is omitted from some rows. Given values are once, few, many or a class for expanded clones.

size: -; J: TRBJ2-3; V: TRBV5-1; D: TRBD2; DNA: TGCGCCAGCAGCTTGTCCCCTAGCGGGGGTGCAGATACGCAGTATTTT; CDR3: CASSLSPSGGADTQYF
size: -; J: TRBJ2-6; V: TRBV18; D: -; DNA: TGTGCCAGCACTCAACAAATGATCACGCGTGGTGGGGCCAACGTCCTGACTTTC; CDR3: CASTQQMITRGGANVLTF
size: -; J: TRBJ2-1; V: TRBV4-1; D: TRBD1; DNA: TGCGCCAGCAGCCAAGTGGACAGGGGGTCCTACAATGAGCAGTTCTTC; CDR3: CASSQVDRGSYNEQFF
size: -; J: TRBJ2-7; V: TRBV9; D: -; DNA: TGTGCCAGCAGCGGAAGCCCAAACTACGAGCAGTACTTC; CDR3: CASSGSPNYEQYF
size: -; J: TRBJ2-4; V: TRBV4-3; D: TRBD2; DNA: TGCGCCAGCAGCCAGGGTAGCGGGAGGGGGGACATTCAGTACTTC; CDR3: CASSQGSGRGDIQYF
size: -; J: TRBJ1-2; V: TRBV5-1; D: -; DNA: TGCGCCAGCAGCTTGGAGACGACAGCAAACTATGGCTACACCTTC; CDR3: CASSLETTANYGYTF
size: -; J: TRBJ2-3; V: TRBV5-5; D: -; DNA: TGTGCCAGCAGGTCTACCGGGACTAGCACAGATACGCAGTATTTT; CDR3: CASRSTGTSTDTQYF
size: -; J: TRBJ2-2; V: TRBV5-4; D: -; DNA: TGTGCCAGCAGCTTGCGAGGGGGGACGGGCGGGGAGCTGTTTTTT; CDR3: CASSLRGGTGGELFF
size: -; J: TRBJ2-1; V: TRBV4-2; D: TRBD2; DNA: TGTGCCAGCAGCCAAGGGAACGGGGGGGAACATGAGCAGTTCTTC; CDR3: CASSQGNGGEHEQFF
size: -; J: TRBJ2-5; V: TRBV15; D: -; DNA: TGTGCCACCAGCAGCCCCTTAAACGAAGAGACCCAGTACTTC; CDR3: CATSSPLNEETQYF
size: -; J: TRBJ1-3; V: TRBV28; D: -; DNA: TGTGCCAGCAGAGAAGCCGTCTCTGGAAACACCATATATTTT; CDR3: CASREAVSGNTIYF
size: medium-sized; J: TRBJ1-5; V: TRBV19; D: TRBD1; DNA: TGTGCCAGTAAGCATGACTTGGCAGGGGGTTACAATCAGCCCCAGCATTTT; CDR3: CASKHDLAGGYNQPQHF
size: -; J: TRBJ2-3; V: TRBV10-3; D: -; DNA: TGTGCCATCAACGAGGGGTTCAGCCCAGATACGCAGTATTTT; CDR3: CAINEGFSPDTQYF
size: -; J: TRBJ2-3; V: TRBV15; D: TRBD2; DNA: TGTGCCACCAGCACCGGAACTAGCGGGAGCACAGATACGCAGTATTTT; CDR3: CATSTGTSGSTDTQYF
size: -; J: TRBJ2-1; V: TRBV11-3; D: -; DNA: TGTGCCAGCAGCCTCGGGACACTGGGGAACAATGAGCAGTTCTTC; CDR3: CASSLGTLGNNEQFF
size: -; J: TRBJ2-5; V: TRBV5-1; D: -; DNA: TGCGCCAGCAGGCGCGACTTGGGGGAGACCCAGTACTTC; CDR3: CASRRDLGETQYF
size: -; J: TRBJ2-1; V: TRBV5-4; D: TRBD1; DNA: TGTGCCAGCAGTTCTCCCGAGGGGGCGAGCTCCTACAATGAGCAGTTCTTC; CDR3: CASSSPEGASSYNEQFF
size: -; J: TRBJ2-7; V: TRBV15; D: TRBD2; DNA: TGTGCCACCAGCAGAGATCAGGCTAGCGGTTCCTACGAGCAGTACTTC; CDR3: CATSRDQASGSYEQYF
size: few; J: TRBJ1-5; V: TRBV27; D: TRBD1; DNA: TGTGCCAGAGCGACAGGGGGCGACCGAAATCAGCCCCAGCATTTT; CDR3: CARATGGDRNQPQHF
size: -; J: TRBJ1-1; V: TRBV30; D: -; DNA: TGTGCCTGGAGTCGCGGGACAGAAGCTTTCTTT; CDR3: CAWSRGTEAFF
size: once; J: TRBJ2-5; V: TRBV4-3; D: -; DNA: TGCGCCAGCAGCCAAGATAGCGGCCCCCGGGAGACCCAGTACTTC; CDR3: CASSQDSGPRETQYF
size: -; J: TRBJ1-6; V: TRBV30; D: -; DNA: TGTGCCTGCCAGGACAGACTGAATTCACCCCTCCACTTT; CDR3: CACQDRLNSPLHF
size: -; J: TRBJ1-5; V: TRBV29-1; D: -; DNA: TGCAGCGTGTTGACACCGAATCAGCCCCAGCATTTT; CDR3: CSVLTPNQPQHF
size: -; J: TRBJ1-2; V: TRBV15; D: -; DNA: TGTGCCACCAGCAGAGAGGGGGCGGACTATGGCTACACCTTC; CDR3: CATSREGADYGYTF
size: -; J: TRBJ2-2; V: TRBV7-2; D: TRBD2; DNA: TGTGCCAGCAGCTTAACGGCTAGCGGCGGGGAGCTGTTTTTT; CDR3: CASSLTASGGELFF
size: few; J: TRBJ2-7; V: TRBV2; D: -; DNA: TGTGCCAGCAGCGCAGGACAGAACTACGAGCAGTACTTC; CDR3: CASSAGQNYEQYF
size: once; J: TRBJ1-6; V: TRBV28; D: -; DNA: TGTGCCAGCAGTTTATATCTTACGGGTTCACCCCTCCACTTT; CDR3: CASSLYLTGSPLHF